This TCR beta chain appears in the sequencing data of a study of tumor and adjacent non-tumor tissue in lung cancer. Turning to the study itself: Approximately 4 million productive TCRbeta reads were obtained per sample on average.

No cell sorting was done before RNA was extracted from the tissue. Notes on this clonotype: Its cognate antigen is unknown. This may arise from a read error, as a much more abundant clone is one base away.

The library came from three nested PCR rounds adapted from ARM-PCR protocols. TCRdb passed the multiplex PCR reads through MiXCR, listing each CDR3 protein once. The top ten hold 9.5% to 15% of the sample, which has about 75,000 distinct CDR3 sequences, roughly 80% seen once. The J segment lost 0 bases and the V segment lost 1 base, leaving 4 bases of the junction unmatched. This CDR3 region has 16 residues. Germline V gives CDR1 SGHRS, CDR2 YFSETQ. Overall study results and limits: Higher tumor TCR diversity was associated with shorter survival. Compared with tumor, normal lung showed significantly lower TCR diversity. Tumor repertoires had a smaller top 100 clone share than normal lung.

The chain joins TRBV5-1 to TRBJ2-1, with TRBD2 matching 7 bases. Sequencing input: lung tumor tissue. The clonotype originates from a woman aged 45 to 65 with non-small cell lung cancer. The DNA of the CDR3 is TGCGCCAGCAGCTTGCGGGGAGGGCCCTCCTACAATGAGCAGTTCTTC. Amino acid sequence: CASSLRGGPSYNEQFF.